This TCR beta chain was recovered during a study of T cells in Graves' hyperthyroidism and ophthalmopathy. TCR beta CDR3 regions were amplified from RNA transcripts. The TCR CDR3 first-round RT-PCR relied on the HTBI primer set. TCRdb fed the multiplex PCR reads into MiXCR, producing one record per CDR3 protein. The table has around 35,000 distinct CDR3 sequences, about 47% seen once. The germline gives CDR1 SGHDT, CDR2 YYEEEE. This CDR3 has 16 amino acids. In regard to this clonotype: At one end, the junction sequence differs from germline, possibly due to a read error.

This TCR came from a man aged 35 to 55 with Graves' ophthalmopathy. The chain recombines TRBV5-6 with TRBJ2-3, with 9 nucleotides matching TRBD1. The sequencing sample was made of blood. The CDR3 nucleotides read TGTGACAGCAGCCCTCGACAGGGGGTACGGCCAGGTACGCAGTATTTT. Its translation is CDSSPRQGVRPGTQYF. The full variable domain, rest sourced from reference TRBV5-6 and TRBJ2-3, is DAGVTQSPTHLIKTRGQQVTLRCSPKSGHDTVSWYQQALGQGPQFIFQYYEEEERQRGNFPDRFSGHQFPNYSSELNVNALLLGDSALYLCDSSPRQGVRPGTQYFGPGTRLTVL.